This T cell receptor (beta chain) was observed in a study of beta chain features in type 1 diabetes. Points from the study as a whole: The similarity of naive, central memory and Treg TCRB repertoires appeared greater among patients than among healthy donors.

Comment on this clone: Its antigen is currently unknown.

Expressed TCRB transcripts were sequenced because the entire RNA isolate underwent reverse transcription. Data came from immunoSEQ multiplex PCR; TCRdb stores just in-frame clones and leaves some out. The sample lists some 500,000 clones, around 10% seen once, with 0.046% in the top ten. Germline CDR1 and CDR2: SEHNR and FQNEAQ (reference sequence). V lost 2 bases, J lost 8 bases, and 18 bases lay in between. The CDR3 runs 15 residues. The genes are TRBV7-9 and TRBJ1-2; D uncertain. Sequenced material: naive CD4+ T cells from blood. The sequence derives from a woman between 18 and 29 years old in good health. For the CDR3, the DNA is TGTGCCAGCAGCTTAAAGTTGGGATCTCAGTACGGCTACACCTTC. This codes for CASSLKLGSQYGYTF. Combining the CDR3 with reference TRBV7-9 and TRBJ1-2 gives the whole variable domain DTGVSQNPRHKITKRGQNVTFRCDPISEHNRLYWYRQTLGQGPEFLTYFQNEAQLEKSRLLSDRFSAERPKGSFSTLEIQRTEQGDSAMYLCASSLKLGSQYGYTFGSGTRLTVV.